The entry that follows covers one T cell receptor beta chain sequence. Trimming at V came to 4 bases and at J to 7 bases, leaving 3 bases not matched to a gene. Germline CDR1 and CDR2: SGHNT and YYREEE (reference sequence). The CDR3 is made up of 12 amino acids. This sample was taken from a study of blood T cell repertoires in COVID-19. Libraries were prepared by immunoSEQ multiplex PCR; TCRdb keeps only in-frame clonotypes and omits some of them. The sample includes some 290,000 clones, roughly 86% seen only once; the top ten take over 8.5%. Sequenced: peripheral blood. The receptor's source is a woman in her 30s with COVID-19, enrolled during active disease. This sequence joins TRBV5-4 and TRBJ1-1, with TRBD1 matching over 8 bases. The CDR3 DNA reads TGTGCCAGCAGCGGACAGGGAAGTGAAGCTTTCTTT. This encodes CASSGQGSEAFF.